Listed below are T cell receptor beta chains from one sample, sequenced in a study of regulatory T cells in long-lasting Graves disease. From the multiplex PCR reads, TCRdb called clonotypes with MiXCR, one entry per CDR3 protein. The sample shows hundreds of thousands of distinct CDR3 sequences, around 32% of them seen only once. Sequenced material: peripheral blood mononuclear cells (PBMCs), taken when the disease was refractory, from a patient treated with antithyroid drugs. The receptor set was obtained from a female donor with Graves disease. Each CDR3 is given with its conserved first and last residue. The D gene is left open where the match is weak. The size of a clone is reported for some rows only, either as once, few or many, or as a class for expanded clones.

d_gene: -
abundance: many
j_gene: TRBJ2-6
v_gene: TRBV6-1
CDR3nt: TGTGCCAGCGAGAAGGGGGATGGGGCCAACGTCCTGACTTTC
CDR3aa: CASEKGDGANVLTF

d_gene: -
abundance: many
j_gene: TRBJ1-4
v_gene: TRBV12-3/TRBV12-4
CDR3nt: TGTGCCAGCAGTTCAACTCAAAAACTGTTTTTT
CDR3aa: CASSSTQKLFF

d_gene: TRBD1
abundance: many
j_gene: TRBJ1-2
v_gene: TRBV12-3/TRBV12-4
CDR3nt: TGTGCCAGCAGTTGGAGGGGGCGCGAGTACGGCTACACCTTC
CDR3aa: CASSWRGREYGYTF

d_gene: -
abundance: few
j_gene: TRBJ2-7
v_gene: TRBV29-1
CDR3nt: TGCAGCGTCTTCACTAGTTCCTACGAGCAGTACTTC
CDR3aa: CSVFTSSYEQYF

d_gene: TRBD2
abundance: many
j_gene: TRBJ2-5
v_gene: TRBV12-3/TRBV12-4
CDR3nt: TGTGCCAGCAGCTTCGGGGGAGGGGACCAAGAGACCCAGTACTTC
CDR3aa: CASSFGGGDQETQYF

d_gene: -
abundance: many
j_gene: TRBJ1-5
v_gene: TRBV12-3/TRBV12-4
CDR3nt: TGTGCCAGCAGAATAGGGGGTGTCAGCAATCAGCCCCAGCATTTT
CDR3aa: CASRIGGVSNQPQHF

d_gene: -
abundance: few
j_gene: TRBJ1-1
v_gene: TRBV12-3/TRBV12-4
CDR3nt: TGTGCCAGCAGCTCAGAATACACTGAAGCTTTCTTT
CDR3aa: CASSSEYTEAFF

d_gene: -
abundance: -
j_gene: TRBJ2-7
v_gene: TRBV27
CDR3nt: TGTGCCAGCAGTTTAACCCCCTCGAGATCCTACGAGCAGTACTTC
CDR3aa: CASSLTPSRSYEQYF

d_gene: TRBD1
abundance: few
j_gene: TRBJ1-2
v_gene: TRBV6-1
CDR3nt: TGTGCCAGCACCGCGGGGACAGGAGATGGCTACACCTTC
CDR3aa: CASTAGTGDGYTF

d_gene: -
abundance: -
j_gene: TRBJ1-1
v_gene: TRBV6-1
CDR3nt: TGTGCCAGCAGTGAAGGAGCCACTGAAGCTTTCTTT
CDR3aa: CASSEGATEAFF

d_gene: -
abundance: many
j_gene: TRBJ1-2
v_gene: TRBV12-3/TRBV12-4
CDR3nt: TGTGCCAGCAGTTTTTATACGGAATTCTATGGCTACACCTTC
CDR3aa: CASSFYTEFYGYTF

d_gene: -
abundance: once
j_gene: TRBJ1-1
v_gene: TRBV18
CDR3nt: TGTGCCAGCTCACCGCCCGGAAACTTTGAAGCTTTCTTT
CDR3aa: CASSPPGNFEAFF

d_gene: -
abundance: -
j_gene: TRBJ2-5
v_gene: TRBV6-1
CDR3nt: TGTGCCAGCAGTGGGGCGCATGGCTACTCGGGGCAAGAGACCCAGTACTTC
CDR3aa: CASSGAHGYSGQETQYF

d_gene: -
abundance: -
j_gene: TRBJ1-4
v_gene: TRBV5-7
CDR3nt: TGTGCCAGCAGCCACCACACACACATCAATGGACAGATGCCAGAAAAACTGTTTTTT
CDR3aa: CASSHHTHINGQMPEKLFF

d_gene: TRBD2
abundance: many
j_gene: TRBJ2-5
v_gene: TRBV20-1
CDR3nt: TGCAGTGCCAGACTAGCGGGGTGGGAGACCCAGTACTTC
CDR3aa: CSARLAGWETQYF

d_gene: TRBD1
abundance: -
j_gene: TRBJ2-6
v_gene: TRBV7-3
CDR3nt: TGTGCCAGCAGCTTTGGGCCGACAGGGGGGACTGGGGCCAACGTCCTGACTTTC
CDR3aa: CASSFGPTGGTGANVLTF

d_gene: -
abundance: many
j_gene: TRBJ1-2
v_gene: TRBV12-3/TRBV12-4
CDR3nt: TGTGCCAGCAGCCCAAAGGGAGACTCTGGCTACACCTTC
CDR3aa: CASSPKGDSGYTF

d_gene: -
abundance: -
j_gene: TRBJ1-1
v_gene: TRBV3-1
CDR3nt: TGTGCCAGCAGCGCTACCAAGTCGGTGAACACTGAAGCTTTCTTT
CDR3aa: CASSATKSVNTEAFF

d_gene: TRBD1
abundance: few
j_gene: TRBJ1-1
v_gene: TRBV10-3
CDR3nt: TGTGCCATCAGCGGGGAAGGACAGGGGAACACTGAAGCTTTCTTT
CDR3aa: CAISGEGQGNTEAFF

d_gene: -
abundance: -
j_gene: TRBJ2-7
v_gene: TRBV4-1
CDR3nt: TGCGCCAGCAGCCAAGATACGGGGGCCAATCCCTACGAGCAGTACTTC
CDR3aa: CASSQDTGANPYEQYF